Described below is a single T cell receptor (beta chain) sequence and its context. This clonotype appeared a single time. Its antigen is still unknown. With a much larger clone just one base away, this may be a read error. From the cysteine through the phenylalanine, the CDR3 covers 15 amino acids. The read is trimmed to its CDR3 DNA, 45 bases read in frame from base 1. The germline V gene (reference sequence) provides CDR1 MNHEY and CDR2 SMNVEV. The data belong to a study of regulatory T cells in long-lasting Graves disease (dated by TCRdb to the early 2020s). As for the study more broadly: Antithyroid drugs had been taken for less than 3 months by newly diagnosed Graves' disease patients. This study used TCR sequencing and RNA sequencing of peripheral blood to compare persistent Graves' disease patients against newly diagnosed Graves' disease patients. The study was conducted in China and was registered as a clinical trial. A total of some 35 samples underwent TCR sequencing, from about 13 patients with persistent Graves' disease and approximately 20 patients with newly diagnosed Graves' disease. General findings and caveats noted by the study authors: The authors noted that the small sample size was a limitation that may lower accuracy. Preferential use of TRBV28, TRBJ1-2 and TRBJ2-5 was observed in persistent disease, whereas TRBV20-1 and TRBJ2-1 were favored in newly diagnosed disease. Compared with newly diagnosed patients, persistent Graves' disease patients had lower TCR Shannon entropy and fewer highly expanded clones, which suggests clonal expansion. Only peripheral blood was studied, because thyroid tissue, the primary lesion, was inaccessible. A larger number of public clonotypes was shared among persistent patients (more than 2,500) than among newly diagnosed patients (approximately 930). Sequencing and analysis were restricted to the TCR beta chain.

Libraries were built with multiplex PCR. The data were produced on an Illumina HiSeq 4000. iRepertoire HTBI primers and Arm-PCR amplification of CDR3 regions were used to construct TCR beta libraries. Before sequencing, the PCR products underwent gel purification. As for how the authors treated the data: Across samples, 60 to 80 TRBV and 14 TRBJ segments were identified and used for gene usage analysis of CDR3 amino acid clonotypes. COPE and FqMerger were used to merge filtered high-quality paired reads into contigs. BLAST was used to align contigs to the IMGT TRBV, TRBD and TRBJ reference genes, and CDR3 was defined following IMGT. Any clonotype with a frequency above 0.1% was classified as a highly expanded clone. Shannon entropy served as the measure of repertoire diversity, while the Gini coefficient captured V-J evenness. Clonotypes shared by more than one individual were considered public. The public reads were reprocessed in TCRdb via fastp at Q25 and MiXCR, keeping in-frame beta chains. CDR3 protein sequences are deduplicated, and each keeps its most common genes and DNA. The authors' filters were not applied to this entry. The sample records roughly 520,000 distinct CDR3 sequences, approximately 12% of which are singletons. About 8.3% of the sample is in the top ten clones.

Per the publication, the time point label means: newly diagnosed GD, antithyroid drugs for less than 3 months. For both TCR sequencing and RNA sequencing, RNA was extracted from PBMCs in TRIzol. Graves' disease was diagnosed according to American Thyroid Association guidelines. Patients for the study were recruited at an endocrinology department in Xi'an, China. Each patient gave about 9.1 milliliters of peripheral blood, collected in an EDTA anticoagulant tube. Ficoll Paque Plus density gradient separation was used to isolate PBMCs, and no additional T cell sorting was done. An Agilent 2100 Bioanalyzer and agarose gel were used to check RNA quality, and a NanoDrop 2000 was used to measure RNA concentration. The same sample was also used in a study of T cells in Graves' hyperthyroidism and ophthalmopathy. As noted in the second study: A patient counted as having stable Graves' hyperthyroidism if no progression to ophthalmopathy occurred over 18 months of follow-up. The hyperthyroidism patients were between 18 and 65 years old and newly diagnosed, with a disease duration of less than 2 months. The study excluded patients with uncontrolled infections, other autoimmune diseases, pregnancy or lactation. Diagnoses were established on the basis of clinical symptoms, serum thyroxine and TRAb, thyroid ultrasound, and orbital computed tomography. A first-round RT-PCR of the TCR CDR3 used the HTBI primer set with the Qiagen OneStep RT-PCR kit. Most expanded thyroid clonotypes (frequency above 0.001) were also found in blood, which suggests that blood repertoires may mirror thyroid immune responses. Ophthalmopathy was separated from stable hyperthyroidism by a 13 V-J signature model, with 85% to 90% sensitivity and approximately 81% specificity obtained in cross-validation and 80%/75% obtained in testing. In validation, the model predicted progression to ophthalmopathy with approximately 71% sensitivity and roughly 72% specificity, a median of approximately 6.5 months before onset. TCR V-J signatures able to tell the groups apart were searched for in a discovery cohort of around 95 patients, of whom approximately 40 had Graves' ophthalmopathy and under 65 had stable Graves' hyperthyroidism. Prospective prediction of ophthalmopathy was tested in an independent validation cohort consisting of 18 hyperthyroidism patients and some 17 patients who later progressed to ophthalmopathy. For training and testing, the 110 or so patients in the discovery cohort were randomly divided in a 7:3 ratio. Thyroid tissue and blood T-cell repertoires from about six Graves' hyperthyroidism patients were also compared in the study. Following sampling, methimazole starting at 30 mg daily was given to hyperthyroidism patients, and high-dose intravenous methylprednisolone was given to ophthalmopathy patients. Libraries were constructed in a second round of multiplex PCR, after which size selection and purification were performed. Sequencing of the libraries was done on an Illumina HiSeq2000 using paired-end 100 bp reads. SOAPnuke was used to process the raw data, removing reads that contained adapters or uncalled bases, had a mean Phred below 15, or lacked an exact match to the constant primer or identifier. COPE v1.2.5 was used to merge high-quality paired reads, and clonotypes were defined as unique nucleotide sequences. MiTCR v1.1 was used to align the clonotypes against IMGT TRBV, TRBD and TRBJ reference segments. The analysis included only V-J combinations with a frequency above 0.0001, which together covered about 99% of the repertoires. A TCS score was defined as the ratio between F50 (clonal expansion) and ExV (chaos), using BLOSUM62-based TCRdist between CDR3 peptides within each V-J. Welch's t-statistics and random forest reduced around 550 V-J features to fewer than 15, which were used in a naive Bayes classifier (R e1071). No statistical method was used to set the sample size in advance, and investigators knew the group allocation. According to the paper, TCR Vbeta CDR3 sequencing was carried out on over 130 peripheral blood samples, which came from over 40 ophthalmopathy, under 85 hyperthyroidism and about 17 progressor patients.

The starting material was peripheral blood mononuclear cells (PBMCs), obtained at new diagnosis, from a patient treated with antithyroid drugs. The sequence links TRBV27 to TRBJ1-6; 9 central bases correspond to TRBD1. The source of this sequence is a young woman with Graves disease. Donor details come from another sample of the same person, matched by shared clones. The DNA sequence follows: TGTGCCATCAGTGCAGACAGGGGGAATAATTCACCCCTCCACTTT. This yields the protein CAISADRGNNSPLHF.